The sequence of this T cell receptor (beta chain) was determined in a study of T-cell reconstitution after alpha-beta-depleted transplantation in children. For this clonotype: As yet, its antigen is unknown.

Germline CDR1 reads SGHKS; CDR2 reads YYEKEE (reference sequence). V was clipped by 0 bases and J by 4 bases, with 17 bases between them. The CDR3 extends over 17 amino acids. Preparation of the TCRbeta library used unique molecular identifiers. One entry per CDR3 protein results from TCRdb running MiXCR on the PCR reads. Of hundreds of thousands of distinct CDR3 sequences in the sample, less than 15% were seen once. Whole-study findings and limits: Reportedly, only several hundred clones from non-depleted graft cells drove alpha-beta T-cell counts at about two months. At day 60, the high TCRbeta diversity found in some patients originated from recipient T cells and thymic progenitors that had survived. T cells produced anew were the main source of T-cell counts and diversity one year after transplant.

The genes are TRBV5-5 and TRBJ1-5; a weak D match, TRBD1 (5 bases). This TCR derives from a girl aged 2-10 years with congenital amegakaryocytic thrombocytopenia, due to receive a stem cell transplant. Sample: PBMCs, taken before TCRalphabeta/CD19-depleted stem cell transplant. Here the CDR3 DNA reads TGTGCCAGCAGCTTGGGACAATTGTTAACAGGTAATCAGCCCCAGCATTTT. Protein product: CASSLGQLLTGNQPQHF.